This T cell receptor (beta chain) was found in a study of blood T cell repertoires in COVID-19. The CDR3 has 14 amino acids. The V and J ends lost 6 bases and 1 base respectively, with 10 bases between them. The germline gives CDR1 MNHNY, CDR2 SVGAGI (reference sequence). Data came from immunoSEQ multiplex PCR; TCRdb stores just in-frame clones and leaves some out. Found here are roughly 280,000 clones, roughly 90% of them singletons; the top ten hold about 2.2%. This TCR was sampled from a woman aged 45-59 years who had recovered from COVID-19. The sequenced material came from peripheral blood. V and J are TRBV6-6 and TRBJ1-5, with unresolved D. As DNA, the CDR3 is TGTGCCAGCAGCGAGACACTGAGCAATCAGCCCCAGCATTTT. Translated, it gives CASSETLSNQPQHF.